The 27 T cell receptor beta chains below all came from one sample that was sequenced in a study of blood T cell repertoires in COVID-19. The repertoire was sequenced with immunoSEQ multiplex PCR; TCRdb's copy has only in-frame clones and lacks some. In the table there are a few hundred thousand clones, about 86% of which are singletons. The sample taken for sequencing was PBMCs or T cells enriched from blood (not recorded which). Every receptor here comes from a man between 50 and 59 years old who had recovered from COVID-19.

The chain combines TRBV7-9 with TRBJ2-1; D may be TRBD2 (6 bases). Germline V gene lookup returns CDR1 SEHNR and CDR2 FQNEAQ (reference sequence). V gave up 4 bases and J gave up 2 bases, with 15 bases separating them. The CDR3 totals 16 residues. The CDR3 protein is CASSYFGTLTYNEQFF. The CDR3 DNA sequence: TGTGCCAGCAGCTATTTTGGGACTCTAACCTACAATGAGCAGTTCTTC.

J is TRBJ1-6 and V is TRBV7-2; weak D call: TRBD1 (5 bases). There are 16 residues in the CDR3. Per germline, CDR1 SGHTA and CDR2 FQGNSA. Trimming shortened V by 2 bases and J by 4 bases, and 12 bases separated the two germline ends. CDR3 residues: CASSLTGMGYNSPLHF. The CDR3 DNA reads as TGTGCCAGCAGCTTAACAGGCATGGGATATAATTCACCCCTCCACTTT. The variable domain in full, completed from reference TRBV7-2 and TRBJ1-6, reads GAGVSQSPSNKVTEKGKDVELRCDPISGHTALYWYRQSLGQGLEFLIYFQGNSAPDKSGLPSDRFSAERTGGSVSTLTIQRTQQEDSAVYLCASSLTGMGYNSPLHFGNGTRLTVT.

This clone was observed a handful of times. The J gene is TRBJ2-6, the V gene TRBV10-3, with 8 bases lining up with TRBD1. V lost 4 bases, J lost 0 bases, and 2 bases stayed unmatched. Per germline, CDR1 ENHRY and CDR2 SYGVKD. This CDR3 spans 16 amino acids. The CDR3 is CAISGQGSSGANVLTF. The DNA for the CDR3 is TGTGCCATCAGTGGACAGGGGAGCTCTGGGGCCAACGTCCTGACTTTC.

This clone has a single count. The rearrangement joins TRBV28 to TRBJ1-6, with no clear D. The CDR3 covers 13 residues. Between the trimmed V and J ends, which lost 5 bases and 6 bases, there was a span of 8 bases. CDR1 MDHEN and CDR2 SYDVKM come from the germline V gene. CDR3 sequence: CASSRVLNSPLHF. In nucleotides, the CDR3 is TGTGCCAGCAGTCGGGTCCTTAATTCACCCCTCCACTTT.

The chain combines TRBV18 with TRBJ1-2; 8 nucleotides line up with TRBD1. Germline CDR1 KGHSH, CDR2 LQKENI. The V gene end was trimmed by 1 base and the J gene end by 6 bases; junction bases not matched to a gene: 13. This CDR3 comprises 17 residues. This CDR3 reads CASSPQGIGQGRNGYTF. In DNA, the CDR3 is TGTGCCAGCTCACCACAAGGCATAGGACAGGGTCGAAATGGCTACACCTTC.

This clone was detected only once. The V call is TRBV19, the J call TRBJ1-3; unclear D gene. V lost 6 bases and J lost 0, with 18 bases in between. Looked up from germline, CDR1 is LNHDA and CDR2 is SQIVND (reference sequence). This CDR3 contains 17 residues. The CDR3 DNA reads as TGTGCCAGTAGGGAGGGAGGACCTCACCCCTCTGGAAACACCATATATTTT. This translates into CASREGGPHPSGNTIYF.

The gene calls are TRBV7-3 and TRBJ1-1, with D maybe TRBD1 (5 bases). CDR1 is SGHTA, CDR2 FQGTGA, per germline. Trimming shortened V by 6 bases and J by 2 bases, and 19 bases separated the two germline ends. This CDR3 contains 16 residues. CDR3 residues: CASSPTLGRVNTEAFF. The CDR3 bases are TGTGCCAGCAGTCCTACCCTCGGCAGGGTCAACACTGAAGCTTTCTTT. Full variable domain (rest looked up from reference TRBV7-3 and TRBJ1-1): GAGVSQTPSNKVTEKGKYVELRCDPISGHTALYWYRQSLGQGPEFLIYFQGTGAADDSGLPNDRFFAVRPEGSVSTLKIQRTERGDSAVYLCASSPTLGRVNTEAFFGQGTRLTVV.

This clone is a singleton in its sample. The V and J genes are TRBV10-2 and TRBJ1-2; the match to TRBD1 covers 9 bases. CDR3 length: 14 amino acids. V was clipped by 8 bases and J by 4 bases; unmatched bases: 8. CDR1 and CDR2 from the germline V gene are WSHSY and SAAADI. DNA of the CDR3: TGCGCCAGCCTCCCCCGGACAGGGGTCTATGGCTACACCTTC. The encoded protein is CASLPRTGVYGYTF.

V is TRBV11-2 and J is TRBJ1-4; no reliable D call. The CDR3 covers 14 residues. Trimming pared 1 base from V and 8 bases from J, leaving 11 bases between. Germline loops: CDR1 SGHAT, CDR2 FQNNGV. CDR3 DNA sequence: TGTGCCAGCAGCTTAGTCGGGGTTGAGGAAAAACTGTTTTTT. Translation gives CASSLVGVEEKLFF.

The chain joins TRBV10-3 to TRBJ1-6; D is ambiguous. V was trimmed by 6 bases and J by 7 bases, leaving 13 bases between them. The CDR3 has 14 amino acids. CDR1 and CDR2 (germline): ENHRY, SYGVKD. CDR3 bases: TGTGCCATCAGAATCGACACTAGGAATTCACCCCTCCACTTT. Protein product: CAIRIDTRNSPLHF.

The chain combines TRBV30 with TRBJ1-2; D is possibly TRBD1 (5 bases). This CDR3 has 10 residues. Trimming took 3 bases from V and 7 from J, leaving 6 bases between them. Germline values: CDR1 GTSNPN, CDR2 SVGIG (reference sequence). The DNA for the CDR3 is TGTGCCTGGAGGGGGGGTGGCTACACCTTC. Amino acids: CAWRGGGYTF.

The gene calls are TRBV20-1 and TRBJ2-2, with D tentatively TRBD1 (5 bases). This CDR3 contains 14 residues. Trimming cost V 3 bases and J 2 bases, with 10 bases left between them. Germline V gene sequence: CDR1 DFQATT, CDR2 SNEGSKA (reference sequence). CDR3: CSASRQQNTGELFF. The CDR3 nucleotides are TGCAGTGCTAGTCGACAGCAAAACACCGGGGAGCTGTTTTTT.

The J gene is TRBJ1-1, the V gene TRBV4-1, with no clear D. Germline V gene sequence: CDR1 MGHRA, CDR2 YSYEKL. V shed 1 base and J shed 2 bases, with 11 bases lying between them. This CDR3 is 15 amino acids long. CDR3 sequence (DNA): TGCGCCAGCAGCCAAGGAGGTATTATAAACACTGAAGCTTTCTTT. Protein: CASSQGGIINTEAFF.

The V and J genes are TRBV9 and TRBJ2-5; 10 bases line up with TRBD2. The CDR3 consists of 17 residues. CDR1 is SGDLS and CDR2 is YYNGEE in the germline V gene. Unmatched junction bases numbered 7, after V lost 0 bases and J lost 2 bases. The CDR3 DNA follows: TGTGCCAGCAGCGTAGCGGCTAGCGGGGGTTCACAAGAGACCCAGTACTTC. It yields the protein CASSVAASGGSQETQYF.

The chain couples TRBV7-2 to TRBJ2-1, with 8 bases lining up with TRBD1. The CDR3 sequence is 15 residues long. Germline-derived CDR1 and CDR2 are SGHTA and FQGNSA. V dropped 3 bases and J dropped 0; count of bases not matched to a gene: 1. CDR3 bases: TGTGCCAGCAGCTTCGACAGGGGCTCCTACAATGAGCAGTTCTTC. Encoded protein: CASSFDRGSYNEQFF.

V gene TRBV7-6 combines with J gene TRBJ2-7; 10 bases fit TRBD2. V dropped 5 bases and J dropped 1; count of bases not matched to a gene: 11. CDR3 length: 17 residues. Germline assignment: CDR1 SGHVS and CDR2 FNYEAQ. The CDR3 region is CASSRRGASGSSYEQYF. The CDR3 coding sequence is TGTGCCAGCAGCCGTCGAGGGGCTAGCGGGAGTTCCTACGAGCAGTACTTC.

This chain's CDR3 is CASSSLPSGSSYNEQFF. The CDR3 DNA reads as TGTGCCAGCAGCTCCCTCCCTAGCGGGAGCTCCTACAATGAGCAGTTCTTC. The chain links TRBV7-6 to TRBJ2-1; 10 nucleotides agree with TRBD2. V shed 4 bases, J shed 0 bases, and the junction held 6 bases outside the gene matches. The CDR3 runs 17 residues. CDR1 SGHVS and CDR2 FNYEAQ come from the germline V gene.

The V gene is TRBV28, the J gene TRBJ2-1; 8 bases align to TRBD2. Germline V CDR1 and CDR2: MDHEN, SYDVKM. This CDR3 has 15 amino acids. After removal of 5 bases from V and 3 bases from J, the junction contained 6 bases not matched to a gene. DNA for the CDR3: TGTGCCAGCAGTCCCGTAGCGGGGCGCTACAATGAGCAGTTCTTC. It encodes CASSPVAGRYNEQFF. Full variable domain (rest looked up from reference TRBV28 and TRBJ2-1): DVKVTQSSRYLVKRTGEKVFLECVQDMDHENMFWYRQDPGLGLRLIYFSYDVKMKEKGDIPEGYSVSREKKERFSLILESASTNQTSMYLCASSPVAGRYNEQFFGPGTRLTVL.

The chain uses TRBV7-9 and TRBJ2-7; TRBD2 might be the D (5 bases). Trimming stripped 8 bases from V and 0 bases from J, with 11 bases between. Per germline, CDR1 SEHNR and CDR2 FQNEAQ (reference sequence). The CDR3 has 13 amino acids. The CDR3 spells CASGSSNSYEQYF. CDR3 DNA: TGTGCCAGCGGGTCTAGCAACTCCTACGAGCAGTACTTC.

This clone was seen a single time. V is TRBV13 and J is TRBJ2-2; D unresolved. CDR1 is PRHDT, CDR2 FYEKMQ, per germline (reference sequence). The CDR3 is 12 amino acids. Between the trimmed V and J ends, which lost 7 bases and 4 bases, there was a span of 7 bases. The CDR3, as DNA: TGTGCCAGCAATAGAGGCACCGGGGAGCTGTTTTTT. It specifies CASNRGTGELFF.

This chain joins TRBV5-1 and TRBJ1-4, with 9 bases matching TRBD1. The ends lost 3 bases at V and 14 bases at J; junction bases unmatched: 11. The CDR3 covers 14 residues. The germline gives CDR1 SGHRS, CDR2 YFSETQ. The CDR3: CASSSEGQGKYLFF. CDR3 nucleotides: TGCGCCAGCAGCTCCGAAGGACAGGGGAAGTACCTGTTTTTT.

J is TRBJ1-5 and V is TRBV6-5; 10 nucleotides align to TRBD1. J lost 5 bases, V lost 4 bases, and 5 bases had no gene match. Germline assignment: CDR1 MNHEY and CDR2 SVGAGI. The CDR3 spans 15 residues. The CDR3 bases are TGTGCCAGCAGTTCGACAGGGGGCTCCCATCAGCCCCAGCATTTT. Amino acids: CASSSTGGSHQPQHF.

This clone was seen a handful of times. The chain links TRBV6-5 to TRBJ2-2; D is uncertain. The CDR3 length is 15 residues. Per the germline V gene, CDR1 is MNHEY and CDR2 is SVGAGI. The V end lost 7 bases, the J end lost 0 bases, and 12 bases lay between the germline ends. The chain's CDR3 is CASIPAVANTGELFF. For the CDR3, the DNA is TGTGCCAGCATTCCTGCGGTTGCGAACACCGGGGAGCTGTTTTTT.

The chain links TRBV18 to TRBJ1-1; D not certain. V gave up 4 bases and J gave up 4 bases, with 16 bases separating them. The germline gives CDR1 KGHSH, CDR2 LQKENI. The CDR3 consists of 15 residues. CDR3 sequence (DNA): TGTGCCAGCTCACTAAAGGAGGTTTCCAGCACTGAAGCTTTCTTT. This encodes CASSLKEVSSTEAFF.

The chain is built from TRBV18 and TRBJ1-1; 9 bases are a match to TRBD1. CDR1 KGHSH and CDR2 LQKENI come from the germline V gene. J gave up 7 bases and V 7 bases, and 7 bases lay outside the gene matches. CDR3 length: 13 residues. DNA for the CDR3: TGTGCCAGCTTCCCGGACAGGGGACATGAAGCTTTCTTT. This gives the protein CASFPDRGHEAFF.

The chain combines TRBV24-1 with TRBJ1-1; D may be TRBD1 (6 bases). Germline CDR1 reads KGHDR; CDR2 reads SFDVKD. This CDR3 has 11 amino acids. V lost 3 bases to trimming and J lost 11 bases, with 9 bases between them. CDR3 sequence reads: CATSDKGQAFF. The CDR3 nucleotides read TGTGCCACCAGTGATAAAGGACAGGCTTTCTTT.

This clone was observed a handful of times. The CDR3 nucleotides read TGTGCCAGCAGTACTCAGAATGGGGGGTATGAAAAACTGTTTTTT. This codes for CASSTQNGGYEKLFF. This chain links TRBV28 with TRBJ1-4, with a weak D call TRBD1 (5 bases). Germline CDR1 reads MDHEN; CDR2 reads SYDVKM. The CDR3 totals 15 residues. V lost 5 bases to trimming and J lost 6 bases, with 16 bases between them.